The rows below give T cell receptor beta chains drawn from one sample of a study of blood T cell repertoires in COVID-19. The data were produced by immunoSEQ multiplex PCR, yet TCRdb's version contains in-frame clones alone and is incomplete. Of 120,000 or so clones listed, approximately 83% are singletons. Material for sequencing was peripheral blood. Every receptor here comes from a woman of 80 years or more with acute or convalescent COVID-19. Each CDR3 is given with its conserved first and last residue. A D gene is named only where the DNA matches it firmly. Not all rows give a size; the values are once, few, many and, for expanded clones, a class.

J gene	D gene	clone size	V gene	CDR3 protein	CDR3 DNA
TRBJ1-2	TRBD1	-	TRBV5-1	CASSFGTAFYGYTF	TGCGCCAGCAGCTTTGGGACAGCCTTCTATGGCTACACCTTC
TRBJ1-2	TRBD1	-	TRBV6-5	CASRTGRDGYTF	TGTGCCAGCAGGACAGGGAGAGATGGCTACACCTTC
TRBJ2-5	-	-	TRBV5-1	CASSLGLDRQETQYF	TGCGCCAGCAGCTTGGGGCTCGACAGACAAGAGACCCAGTACTTC
TRBJ2-7	TRBD1	-	TRBV5-6	CASSYSPGLRDRYYEQYF	TGTGCCAGCAGCTACAGTCCGGGGCTTCGGGACAGATACTACGAGCAGTACTTC
TRBJ1-1	-	-	TRBV3-1/TRBV3-2	CASSPAGQGTEAFF	TGTGCCAGCAGCCCGGCAGGGCAGGGCACTGAAGCTTTCTTT
TRBJ1-1	-	-	TRBV18	CASSPPGKGGTEAFF	TGTGCCAGCTCACCCCCAGGGAAAGGGGGCACTGAAGCTTTCTTT
TRBJ1-6	-	-	TRBV7-8	CASSPRPSTPSYNSPLHF	TGTGCCAGCAGCCCTAGACCTTCTACCCCATCCTATAATTCACCCCTCCACTTT
TRBJ1-4	-	-	TRBV19	CASSGRVVEKLFF	TGTGCCAGTAGCGGCAGGGTGGTAGAAAAACTGTTTTTT
TRBJ2-6	TRBD1	once	TRBV7-3	CASSSAGTGSSGANVLTF	TGTGCCAGCAGCTCAGCCGGGACAGGCAGCTCTGGGGCCAACGTCCTGACTTTC
TRBJ1-2	-	-	TRBV5-1	CASSLGGQTSYGYTF	TGCGCCAGCAGCTTGGGCGGACAGACAAGCTATGGCTACACCTTC
TRBJ1-1	TRBD1	-	TRBV3-1/TRBV3-2	CASRGTGGNTEAFF	TGTGCCAGCAGAGGGACAGGGGGTAACACTGAAGCTTTCTTT
TRBJ1-5	TRBD1	-	TRBV19	CASTQTPGQGTGNQPQHF	TGTGCCAGTACCCAAACACCGGGACAGGGTACAGGCAATCAGCCCCAGCATTTT
TRBJ2-7	TRBD2	-	TRBV2	CASSEIAGGPGSYEQYF	TGTGCCAGCAGTGAAATAGCGGGGGGGCCTGGCTCCTACGAGCAGTACTTC
TRBJ2-3	-	once	TRBV7-3	CASSLTGLGGADTQYF	TGTGCCAGCAGCTTAACGGGCCTAGGAGGGGCAGATACGCAGTATTTT
TRBJ1-4	-	-	TRBV5-1	CASKGQGYEKLFF	TGCGCCAGCAAAGGGCAGGGTTATGAAAAACTGTTTTTT
TRBJ2-2	-	-	TRBV28	CASSLIGLNTGELFF	TGTGCCAGCAGTTTAATCGGACTGAACACCGGGGAGCTGTTTTTT
TRBJ1-1	TRBD1	-	TRBV5-6	CASSLGTALEAFF	TGTGCCAGCAGCTTAGGGACAGCCCTTGAAGCTTTCTTT
TRBJ1-2	-	-	TRBV4-3	CASSQDTQANYGYTF	TGCGCCAGCAGCCAAGATACTCAAGCTAACTATGGCTACACCTTC
TRBJ1-2	-	-	TRBV20-1	CSGVQDYGYTF	TGCAGCGGAGTACAGGATTATGGCTACACCTTC
TRBJ2-1	TRBD1	-	TRBV5-1	CASSLDGAAGGEQFF	TGCGCCAGCAGCTTGGACGGGGCGGCAGGGGGTGAGCAGTTCTTC
TRBJ2-7	-	few	TRBV11-2	CASSLGGTAYEQYF	TGTGCCAGCAGCCTAGGAGGGACAGCCTACGAGCAGTACTTC
TRBJ2-1	-	once	TRBV11-1	CASSPRSTGIQGEQFF	TGTGCCAGCAGCCCCCGCAGTACAGGGATCCAGGGTGAGCAGTTCTTC
TRBJ1-2	-	-	TRBV28	CASSFRDGYTF	TGTGCCAGCAGTTTCCGTGATGGCTACACCTTC
TRBJ1-5	TRBD1	-	TRBV5-6	CASSPRRGHNQPQHF	TGTGCCAGCAGCCCGAGGAGGGGGCACAATCAGCCCCAGCATTTT
TRBJ1-2	-	-	TRBV12-3/TRBV12-4	CASGLSAEYGYTF	TGTGCCAGCGGGTTGTCGGCGGAGTATGGCTACACCTTC
TRBJ1-5	-	-	TRBV7-2	CASSLLLGGDQPQHF	TGTGCCAGCAGCCTCCTCCTGGGGGGGGATCAGCCCCAGCATTTT
TRBJ2-7	TRBD2	-	TRBV7-2	CASSSRLAGGNEQYF	TGTGCCAGCAGCTCTAGACTAGCGGGGGGGAACGAGCAGTACTTC
TRBJ1-1	-	-	TRBV7-9	CASSFDSEAFF	TGTGCCAGCAGCTTTGACAGTGAAGCTTTCTTT
TRBJ1-1	-	-	TRBV11-3	CASSLDHLRGIEDEAFF	TGTGCCAGCAGCTTAGATCATTTACGAGGGATTGAGGACGAAGCTTTCTTT
TRBJ2-1	TRBD1	-	TRBV5-1	CASGDRVNNEQFF	TGCGCCAGCGGGGACAGGGTAAACAATGAGCAGTTCTTC
TRBJ2-2	-	once	TRBV10-3	CAIRAAGTRGELFF	TGTGCCATCAGGGCGGCCGGGACACGAGGGGAGCTGTTTTTT
TRBJ1-2	-	-	TRBV5-1	CASSSTVDGYTF	TGCGCCAGCAGCTCTACAGTGGATGGCTACACCTTC
TRBJ2-3	-	few	TRBV6-6	CASSRDTTDTQYF	TGTGCCAGCAGTCGGGACACCACAGATACGCAGTATTTT
TRBJ1-4	-	-	TRBV21-1	CASSKGSTGCYEKLFF	TGTGCCAGCAGCAAAGGCTCCACAGGGTGTTATGAAAAACTGTTTTTT
TRBJ2-3	TRBD2	-	TRBV7-9	CASSSAGGTTDTQYF	TGTGCCAGCAGCTCGGCGGGGGGCACCACAGATACGCAGTATTTT
TRBJ1-1	-	-	TRBV19	CASTERGGVNTEAFF	TGTGCCAGTACTGAAAGGGGTGGCGTGAACACTGAAGCTTTCTTT
TRBJ1-2	-	-	TRBV7-2	CASSPRQGGGKGYTF	TGTGCCAGCAGCCCCCGGCAAGGGGGGGGGAAAGGCTACACCTTC
TRBJ2-1	TRBD2	-	TRBV11-3	CASSPRGGGGSNEQFF	TGTGCCAGCAGCCCCCGGGGGGGCGGGGGGTCGAATGAGCAGTTCTTC
TRBJ2-7	TRBD1	-	TRBV6-5	CASSYFPGQQPEQYF	TGTGCCAGCAGTTACTTCCCGGGACAGCAACCGGAGCAGTACTTC
TRBJ1-2	TRBD1	once	TRBV4-2	CASSQGLSGGGYTF	TGTGCCAGCAGCCAGGGCCTATCAGGGGGTGGCTACACCTTC
TRBJ2-3	-	-	TRBV4-1	CASSQGNRPDTQYF	TGCGCCAGCAGCCAAGGTAACAGACCAGATACGCAGTATTTT
TRBJ2-7	-	once	TRBV6-5	CASSYSTGEQYF	TGTGCCAGCAGTTACAGTACAGGGGAGCAGTACTTC
TRBJ1-1	-	-	TRBV27	CASRLDIPGRGYTEAFF	TGTGCCAGCAGACTAGATATCCCAGGACGCGGTTACACTGAAGCTTTCTTT
TRBJ1-4	TRBD1	-	TRBV9	CASSGSLGTGGRNEKLFF	TGTGCCAGCAGCGGATCCCTCGGGACAGGTGGCCGGAATGAAAAACTGTTTTTT
TRBJ1-2	-	-	TRBV28	CASLLWGGTNYGYTF	TGTGCCAGCCTCCTTTGGGGGGGGACTAACTATGGCTACACCTTC
TRBJ1-2	-	-	TRBV3-1/TRBV3-2	CASSQDPHPTGDYGYTF	TGTGCCAGCAGCCAAGATCCCCACCCAACGGGGGACTATGGCTACACCTTC
TRBJ1-6	TRBD1	-	TRBV11-1	CASSSPSGTGDSPLHF	TGTGCCAGCAGCTCCCCCTCCGGGACAGGGGATTCACCCCTCCACTTT
TRBJ1-6	-	once	TRBV2	CASSAEGGGSPLHF	TGTGCCAGCAGCGCCGAAGGCGGGGGTTCACCCCTCCACTTT
TRBJ1-3	TRBD1	-	TRBV4-1	CASSQDRTGGNTIYF	TGCGCCAGCAGCCAAGATCGGACAGGCGGAAACACCATATATTTT
TRBJ2-1	-	-	TRBV7-2	CASEPYSDYDANEQFF	TGTGCCAGCGAGCCTTACTCGGACTACGATGCCAATGAGCAGTTCTTC
TRBJ1-2	TRBD1	once	TRBV5-1	CASSLVGQGYGYTF	TGCGCCAGCAGCTTGGTGGGACAGGGCTATGGCTACACCTTC
TRBJ1-5	-	once	TRBV4-2	CASSQEFPTENQPQHF	TGTGCCAGCAGCCAAGAGTTCCCCACAGAGAATCAGCCCCAGCATTTT
TRBJ2-7	-	-	TRBV28	CASSPGGLSYEQYF	TGTGCCAGCAGCCCCGGAGGGCTCTCCTACGAGCAGTACTTC